A selection of T cell receptor beta chains follows, all from one sample in a study of Graves' ophthalmopathy and Graves' hyperthyroidism. TCRdb re-derived calls from the multiplex PCR reads in MiXCR, one entry per CDR3 protein. The sample consists of 650,000 to 800,000 distinct CDR3 sequences, about two fifths of them appearing once. The sample consisted of peripheral blood. The source of these receptors is an adult man with Graves' ophthalmopathy. CDR3s include the opening cysteine and the closing phenylalanine or tryptophan. The order of the fields is D gene, clone size, CDR3 length, J gene, V gene, CDR3 DNA, CDR3 protein. D genes are given only for firm matches. Not every row has a clone size; where given, it reads once, few, many or a size class.

D gene: NA
clone size: once
CDR3 length: 12
J gene: TRBJ2-7
V gene: TRBV15
CDR3 DNA: TGTGCCACCAGCAGCCACAGGAGCGAGCAGTACTTC
CDR3 protein: CATSSHRSEQYF

D gene: NA
clone size: NA
CDR3 length: 13
J gene: TRBJ1-4
V gene: TRBV25-1
CDR3 DNA: TGTGCCAGCAGTGAGGGGTTTAATGAAAAACTGTTTTTT
CDR3 protein: CASSEGFNEKLFF

D gene: NA
clone size: few
CDR3 length: 15
J gene: TRBJ2-7
V gene: TRBV7-3
CDR3 DNA: TGTGCCAGCAGCTTAAAAGCGGGCGCCCCCTACGAGCAGTACTTC
CDR3 protein: CASSLKAGAPYEQYF

D gene: TRBD2
clone size: once
CDR3 length: 15
J gene: TRBJ2-5
V gene: TRBV20-1
CDR3 DNA: TGCAGTGCTAGCACCGGGACTAGCCAGGCGGAGACCCAGGACTTC
CDR3 protein: CSASTGTSQAETQDF

D gene: NA
clone size: few
CDR3 length: 16
J gene: TRBJ1-1
V gene: TRBV9
CDR3 DNA: TGTGCCAGCAGCCAAGATCACGGGGCGCCGAACACTGAAGCTTTCTTT
CDR3 protein: CASSQDHGAPNTEAFF

D gene: NA
clone size: few
CDR3 length: 19
J gene: TRBJ1-6
V gene: TRBV6-6
CDR3 DNA: TGTGCCACCGACGACCAGGGGTTCGTCCCGGGATCCTATAATTCACCCCTCCACTTT
CDR3 protein: CATDDQGFVPGSYNSPLHF

D gene: NA
clone size: many
CDR3 length: 16
J gene: TRBJ2-6
V gene: TRBV5-1
CDR3 DNA: TGCGCCAGCAGCTTGAATCGGGGTACAGGGGCCAACGTCCTGACTTTC
CDR3 protein: CASSLNRGTGANVLTF

D gene: TRBD1
clone size: many
CDR3 length: 15
J gene: TRBJ2-7
V gene: TRBV15
CDR3 DNA: TGTGCCACCAGCAGGGCGGGACAGGCAGATTACGAGCAGTACTTC
CDR3 protein: CATSRAGQADYEQYF

D gene: NA
clone size: many
CDR3 length: 13
J gene: TRBJ1-2
V gene: TRBV7-2
CDR3 DNA: TGTGCCAGCAGCTCGTCCCGGGCTGGGGGCTACACCTTC
CDR3 protein: CASSSSRAGGYTF

D gene: NA
clone size: once
CDR3 length: 13
J gene: TRBJ2-5
V gene: TRBV25-1
CDR3 DNA: TGTGCTAGGACCTGGGGGGCTCAAGAGACCCAGTACTTC
CDR3 protein: CARTWGAQETQYF

D gene: TRBD1
clone size: many
CDR3 length: 15
J gene: TRBJ2-5
V gene: TRBV20-1
CDR3 DNA: TGCAGTGCTAGAGGGAGGACAGGGGTGCGGGAGACCCAGTACTTC
CDR3 protein: CSARGRTGVRETQYF

D gene: NA
clone size: NA
CDR3 length: 13
J gene: TRBJ1-5
V gene: TRBV6-6
CDR3 DNA: TGTGCCAGCAGTTACTCGATCAATCAGCCCCAGCATTTT
CDR3 protein: CASSYSINQPQHF

D gene: NA
clone size: many
CDR3 length: 13
J gene: TRBJ1-1
V gene: TRBV4-1
CDR3 DNA: TGCGCCAGCAGCCAGTCACCCGTTACTGAAGCTTTCTTT
CDR3 protein: CASSQSPVTEAFF

D gene: NA
clone size: NA
CDR3 length: 15
J gene: TRBJ1-1
V gene: TRBV5-1
CDR3 DNA: TGCGCCAGCAGCTTGATTTCAGGGTTGGACACTGAAGCTTTCTTT
CDR3 protein: CASSLISGLDTEAFF

D gene: NA
clone size: few
CDR3 length: 16
J gene: TRBJ2-7
V gene: TRBV5-6
CDR3 DNA: TGTGCCAGCAGAGGGGGGACGGGGCTCAGCTCCTACGAGCAGTACTTC
CDR3 protein: CASRGGTGLSSYEQYF

D gene: TRBD1
clone size: NA
CDR3 length: 16
J gene: TRBJ1-4
V gene: TRBV25-1
CDR3 DNA: TGTGCCAGCAGTCAATCTTGCCGGGACAGGGGGATGAAACTGTTTTTT
CDR3 protein: CASSQSCRDRGMKLFF

D gene: NA
clone size: many
CDR3 length: 11
J gene: TRBJ2-5
V gene: TRBV2
CDR3 DNA: TGTGCTACCAGTGGGGTGGCGACCCAGTACTTC
CDR3 protein: CATSGVATQYF

D gene: NA
clone size: many
CDR3 length: 15
J gene: TRBJ1-6
V gene: TRBV6-6
CDR3 DNA: TGTGCCAGCAGCAGTACGGACAGAGATAATTCACCCCTCCACTTT
CDR3 protein: CASSSTDRDNSPLHF

D gene: NA
clone size: NA
CDR3 length: 11
J gene: TRBJ2-7
V gene: TRBV7-9
CDR3 DNA: TGTGCCAGCAGCCCGGGGGCGATGCAGTACTTC
CDR3 protein: CASSPGAMQYF

D gene: NA
clone size: NA
CDR3 length: 17
J gene: TRBJ1-2
V gene: TRBV12-3/TRBV12-4
CDR3 DNA: TGTGCCAGCAGTTTACAAGGAGGTCGTGGGCAGCAAGGTGGCTACACCTTC
CDR3 protein: CASSLQGGRGQQGGYTF

D gene: NA
clone size: NA
CDR3 length: 14
J gene: TRBJ2-7
V gene: TRBV12-3/TRBV12-4
CDR3 DNA: TGTGCCAGCAGTTCCGGGACGGACTTCTACGAGCAGTACTTC
CDR3 protein: CASSSGTDFYEQYF

D gene: NA
clone size: few
CDR3 length: 15
J gene: TRBJ2-5
V gene: TRBV11-2
CDR3 DNA: TGTGCCAGCAGCTTATTCATGGACACCCGAGAGACCCAGTACTTC
CDR3 protein: CASSLFMDTRETQYF

D gene: TRBD1
clone size: many
CDR3 length: 15
J gene: TRBJ2-5
V gene: TRBV10-3
CDR3 DNA: TGTGCCATCAGTGATTCCGGACAGGGTTCGGAGACCCAGTACTTC
CDR3 protein: CAISDSGQGSETQYF

D gene: NA
clone size: many
CDR3 length: 10
J gene: TRBJ1-2
V gene: TRBV11-2
CDR3 DNA: TGTGCCAGCAGCTTAGAGGGTCCCACCTTC
CDR3 protein: CASSLEGPTF

D gene: NA
clone size: NA
CDR3 length: 13
J gene: TRBJ1-1
V gene: TRBV2
CDR3 DNA: TGTGCCAGCAGTGAGGTCCACGCTGAGAGAGCCTTCTTT
CDR3 protein: CASSEVHAERAFF

D gene: TRBD2
clone size: NA
CDR3 length: 14
J gene: TRBJ2-5
V gene: TRBV29-1
CDR3 DNA: TGCAGCGTTGGGGGGCTAGCGGGAGTAGAGACCCAGTACTTC
CDR3 protein: CSVGGLAGVETQYF

D gene: TRBD1
clone size: many
CDR3 length: 17
J gene: TRBJ2-5
V gene: TRBV5-4
CDR3 DNA: TGTGCCAGCAGCTTGGCCCCGGGACAGGCACCCCAAGAGACCCAGTACTTC
CDR3 protein: CASSLAPGQAPQETQYF